This passage covers 32 T cell receptor beta chains from one sample sequenced in a study of identical twins. TCRdb analysed the 5' RACE reads with MiXCR anew, one entry per CDR3 protein. The data show around 340,000 distinct CDR3 sequences, with around an eighth seen just once and around 7.2% held by the top ten. Another study also made use of these data, one on yellow fever vaccine responses in identical twins.

The source material was CD8+ T cells sorted from blood. These TCRs come from a woman younger than 30 in good health.

This chain uses TRBV11-2 with TRBJ2-1, with D perhaps TRBD1 (9 bases). This CDR3 is built from 18 residues. Trimming stripped 4 bases from V and 1 base from J, with 20 bases between. The germline CDR1 and CDR2 sequences are SGHAT and FQNNGV. The CDR3 sequence: CASSYRGPTGGSYNEQFF. In DNA, the CDR3 is TGTGCCAGCAGCTACAGGGGGCCGACGGGAGGGTCCTACAATGAGCAGTTCTTC.

This clonotype appeared a few times. The rearrangement joins TRBV6-1 to TRBJ2-7; 7 bases fit TRBD1. V was pared by 2 bases and J by 7 bases, with 11 bases of the junction left unmatched. In germline, CDR1 is MNHNS, CDR2 SASEGT. The CDR3 is made up of 15 amino acids. CDR3: CASSETPRGTEEQYF. The CDR3 bases are TGTGCCAGCAGTGAAACCCCCAGGGGGACGGAGGAGCAGTACTTC.

This clonotype was detected a few times. The chain combines TRBV9 with TRBJ2-3, with 7 positions matching TRBD2. CDR3 length: 17 residues. The germline gives CDR1 SGDLS, CDR2 YYNGEE. V was clipped by 0 bases and J by 2 bases; unmatched bases: 9. The DNA for the CDR3 is TGTGCCAGCAGCGTAGGAGGGCGGGAGCGCCCCACAGATACGCAGTATTTT. Translated: CASSVGGRERPTDTQYF.

This clonotype was seen a handful of times. The chain couples TRBV10-3 to TRBJ2-3; 8 nucleotides match TRBD2. J was trimmed by 5 bases and V by 3 bases; bases with no gene match: 1. Per the germline V gene, CDR1 is ENHRY and CDR2 is SYGVKD. This CDR3 has 13 residues. CDR3 protein: CAISEREGDTQYF. The CDR3 DNA reads TGTGCCATCAGTGAACGGGAGGGAGATACGCAGTATTTT.

The chain carries TRBV5-1 and TRBJ2-1; D remains ambiguous. The germline V gene has CDR1 SGHRS and CDR2 YFSETQ. The CDR3 spans 12 residues. V was shortened by 1 base and J by 8 bases, with 7 bases between the two germline ends. CDR3 in DNA: TGCGCCAGCAGCTTGTTCGGCCATGAGCAGTTCTTC. Residues: CASSLFGHEQFF.

The rearrangement joins TRBV15 to TRBJ2-1, with a possible D match to TRBD2 (8 bases). Trimming removed 3 bases from V and 4 bases from J, with 22 bases in between. Germline V gene lookup returns CDR1 LNHNV and CDR2 YYDKDF (reference sequence). This CDR3 has 18 residues. This CDR3 reads CATSRLPRGSGSYNEQFF. CDR3 coding DNA: TGTGCCACCAGCAGGTTACCCAGGGGGAGCGGGAGTTACAATGAGCAGTTCTTC.

About this clonotype itself: The junction departs from the called germline gene at one end, perhaps through a read error. The chain carries TRBV24-1 and TRBJ2-3, with 16 nucleotides matching TRBD2. This CDR3 is 21 amino acids long. Germline V gives CDR1 KGHDR, CDR2 SFDVKD. CDR3 region: CATCDATGLAGGPEWTDTQYF. CDR3 sequence (DNA): TGTGCCACCTGTGATGCGACGGGACTAGCGGGGGGGCCCGAGTGGACAGATACGCAGTATTTT.

The chain combines TRBV24-1 with TRBJ2-2; D is unresolved. Trimming took 3 bases from V and 6 from J, leaving 10 bases between them. This CDR3 region has 14 residues. Looked up from germline, CDR1 is KGHDR and CDR2 is SFDVKD. This chain's CDR3 is CATSDKGLAGELFF. Here the CDR3 DNA reads TGTGCCACCAGTGATAAAGGTTTGGCCGGGGAGCTGTTTTTT.

The rearrangement links TRBV28 to TRBJ2-5; perhaps D is TRBD1 or TRBD2 (6 bases each). In germline, CDR1 is MDHEN, CDR2 SYDVKM. V was clipped by 10 bases and J by 5 bases, with 23 bases between them. The CDR3 is 15 amino acids. The CDR3 DNA reads as TGTGCCACAACACGGGGGCCCAGTCATAGCGAGACCCAGTACTTC. Amino acids: CATTRGPSHSETQYF.

This chain uses TRBV2 with TRBJ2-7; TRBD1 matches 7 bases. CDR3 size: 10 residues. V lost 9 bases to trimming and J lost 5 bases; unmatched junction nucleotides: 1. CDR1 is SNHLY, CDR2 FYNNEI, per germline. This CDR3 reads CASGTDEQYV. The CDR3 DNA reads TGTGCCAGTGGGACAGACGAGCAGTACGTC.

Comments on this clonotype: A read error may account for a junction end that differs from germline. In nucleotides, the CDR3 is TGTGCCAGCAGTGTAGAGAGTAGCGGGATATTCTACAATGGGCAGTTCTTC. It yields the protein CASSVESSGIFYNGQFF. The genes are TRBV2 and TRBJ2-1, with 8 bases matching TRBD2. In germline, CDR1 is SNHLY, CDR2 FYNNEI. This CDR3 spans 17 amino acids.

This clonotype has only a few counts. A read error may explain this, as a much larger clone is one base away. This chain joins TRBV28 and TRBJ2-7; a weak D match, TRBD2 (6 bases). Germline CDR1 is MDHEN and CDR2 is SYDVKM. This CDR3 has 12 amino acids. V was cut by 6 bases and J by 6 bases, with 12 bases left in between. The CDR3: CASSLGRGEQYF. The CDR3 bases are TGTGCCAGCAGCTTAGGGCGGGGCGAGCAGTACTTC.

CDR3 protein: CASSLSLAGEQYV. For the CDR3, the DNA is TGTGCCAGCAGTTTATCCCTAGCGGGGGAGCAGTACGTC. The J gene is TRBJ2-7, the V gene TRBV27; 9 bases map to TRBD2. The germline CDR1 and CDR2 sequences are MNHEY and SMNVEV (reference sequence). The V and J ends lost 0 bases and 7 bases, in that order; junction bases with no gene match: 1. The CDR3 has 13 residues.

There are a few counts of this clonotype. J is TRBJ2-7 and V is TRBV7-9; D gene uncertain. CDR1 is SEHNR and CDR2 is FQNEAQ in the germline V gene (reference sequence). Trimming took 5 bases from V and 5 from J, leaving 16 bases between them. The CDR3 is 14 amino acids. The CDR3 DNA is TGTGCCAGCAGCGCCTCACTAATGTCTGACGAGCAGTACTTC. Protein: CASSASLMSDEQYF. Filled out from reference TRBV7-9 and TRBJ2-7, the complete variable domain reads DTGVSQNPRHKITKRGQNVTFRCDPISEHNRLYWYRQTLGQGPEFLTYFQNEAQLEKSRLLSDRFSAERPKGSFSTLEIQRTEQGDSAMYLCASSASLMSDEQYFGPGTRLTVT.

CDR3: CASSHVAGGTYEQYF. DNA of the CDR3: TGCGCCAGCAGCCATGTAGCGGGAGGAACCTACGAGCAGTACTTC. This sequence joins TRBV4-1 and TRBJ2-7; TRBD2 agrees at 10 bases. The germline gives CDR1 MGHRA, CDR2 YSYEKL. The CDR3 is 15 residues long. The V gene end was trimmed by 3 bases and the J gene end by 2 bases; junction bases not matched to a gene: 4.

Many counts were recorded for this clonotype. The chain has TRBV28 and TRBJ2-5; TRBD2 agrees at 10 bases. Germline V lookup: CDR1 MDHEN, CDR2 SYDVKM. Germline trimming cut 7 bases from V and 5 bases from J; bases unmatched to any gene: 7. CDR3 size: 14 residues. The CDR3 protein is CASTLAGGWETQYF. DNA for the CDR3: TGTGCCAGCACCTTAGCGGGAGGTTGGGAGACCCAGTACTTC.

The chain combines TRBV5-4 with TRBJ2-1; D is ambiguous. The CDR3 loop spans 13 amino acids. V was trimmed by 0 bases and J by 9 bases, leaving 10 bases between them. CDR1 SGHNT and CDR2 YYREEE come from the germline V gene (reference sequence). Here the CDR3 DNA reads TGTGCCAGCAGCTTGGCGACAAGAGGTGAGCAGTTCTTC. Amino acids: CASSLATRGEQFF.

In its sample, this clonotype was seen a few times. The CDR3 DNA is TGTGCCAGCAGTTCCATCAGCGGGAGAGGGCCTTACGAGCAGTACTTC. Translation gives CASSSISGRGPYEQYF. The chain uses TRBV27 and TRBJ2-7; TRBD2 aligns across 8 bases. Germline values: CDR1 MNHEY, CDR2 SMNVEV (reference sequence). The CDR3 totals 16 residues. Germline trimming cut 4 bases from V and 4 bases from J; bases unmatched to any gene: 12.

The table lists this clonotype with a few counts. The rearrangement joins TRBV12-3 or TRBV12-4 to TRBJ2-1; D remains ambiguous. There are 15 residues in the CDR3. V was pared by 4 bases and J by 8 bases, with 18 bases between. In nucleotides, the CDR3 is TGTGCCAGCAGTTATACCCTCGCGCCCGCGGATGAGCAGTTCTTC. Protein sequence: CASSYTLAPADEQFF.

This clonotype was found many times. The genes are TRBV6-4 and TRBJ2-1; 14 bases agree with TRBD2. J lost 8 bases, V lost 5 bases, and 5 bases had no gene match. This CDR3 comprises 15 residues. Germline CDR1 reads MRHNA; CDR2 reads SNTAGT. The CDR3: CASSPGTSGSDEQFF. The CDR3 nucleotides read TGTGCCAGCAGTCCAGGGACTAGCGGGAGTGATGAGCAGTTCTTC.

The chain is built from TRBV12-3 or TRBV12-4 and TRBJ2-5, with 10 bases that match TRBD2. The J segment lost 5 bases and the V segment lost 5 bases, leaving 8 bases of the junction unmatched. This CDR3 spans 15 amino acids. CDR3 in amino acids: CASSVRLAGGETQYF. DNA for the CDR3: TGTGCCAGCAGTGTCAGACTAGCGGGTGGGGAGACCCAGTACTTC.

This clonotype was recorded at least ten times. This rearrangement joins TRBV9 to TRBJ1-2, with D uncertain. The CDR3 spans 11 residues. V was cut by 7 bases and J by 2 bases, with 6 bases left in between. The germline CDR1 and CDR2 sequences are SGDLS and YYNGEE. The CDR3 sequence is CASQRNYGYTF. Written as DNA, the CDR3 is TGTGCCAGCCAGAGGAACTATGGCTACACCTTC.

This clonotype showed up just a few times. The rearrangement joins TRBV7-6 to TRBJ2-7, with 7 bases identical to TRBD2. The CDR3 spans 15 residues. Germline CDR1 reads SGHVS; CDR2 reads FNYEAQ. Unmatched junction bases numbered 9, after V lost 5 bases and J lost 2 bases. The CDR3 region has the DNA TGTGCCAGCAGCCCCGCCGGGGACTACCCCTACGAGCAGTACTTC. Its protein is CASSPAGDYPYEQYF.

This clonotype appeared a few times. The V call is TRBV7-7, the J call TRBJ2-1, with 9 bases fitting TRBD1. The trim removed 2 bases at V and 4 bases at J, leaving 6 bases unmatched. CDR3 size: 16 residues. Germline lookup yields CDR1 SSHAT and CDR2 FNYEAQ (reference sequence). This chain's CDR3 is CASSLSGTGPYNEQFF. CDR3 sequence (DNA): TGTGCCAGCAGCTTATCAGGGACAGGGCCTTACAATGAGCAGTTCTTC.

V usage is TRBV7-6 and J usage is TRBJ1-1; D ambiguous. In germline, CDR1 is SGHVS, CDR2 FNYEAQ. V shed 0 bases and J shed 3 bases, with 5 bases lying between them. The CDR3 has 13 amino acids. CDR3 region: CASSLAEYTEAFF. CDR3 DNA: TGTGCCAGCAGCTTAGCGGAGTACACTGAAGCTTTCTTT.

This clonotype has a count of ten or more. The chain has TRBV27 and TRBJ2-1; TRBD2 matches at 11 bases. This CDR3 spans 14 amino acids. The V segment lost 9 bases and the J segment 1 base; nucleotides outside the gene matches: 2. The V gene's germline CDR1 is MNHEY and CDR2 SMNVEV (reference sequence). The CDR3 spells CASGTSGSYNEQFF. The CDR3 DNA reads as TGTGCCAGTGGGACTAGCGGATCCTACAATGAGCAGTTCTTC.

This clonotype has ten or more counts. The genes are TRBV7-2 and TRBJ2-1, with 13 bases identical to TRBD2. The V segment lost 5 bases and the J segment 10 bases; nucleotides outside the gene matches: 11. The CDR3 runs 16 residues. Germline V gives CDR1 SGHTA, CDR2 FQGNSA. The CDR3 here is CASSAKLAGGQYEQFF. The CDR3 bases are TGTGCCAGCAGCGCCAAACTAGCGGGAGGGCAATACGAGCAGTTCTTC.

This clonotype was seen a handful of times. The chain carries TRBV27 and TRBJ1-1, with a tentative D call TRBD1 (6 bases). V was shortened by 2 bases and J by 7 bases, with 20 bases between the two germline ends. Per the germline V gene, CDR1 is MNHEY and CDR2 is SMNVEV (reference sequence). The CDR3 sequence is 16 residues long. CDR3 DNA: TGTGCCAGCAGTTTAGATGGGGGGCGTAAGGGTTTTGAAGCTTTCTTT. Translation gives CASSLDGGRKGFEAFF.

In DNA, the CDR3 is TGTGCCAGCAGGCTTCGCGGGGACAGGGAAGAGACCCAGTACTTC. Translated: CASRLRGDREETQYF. The rearrangement uses TRBV28 and TRBJ2-5; 9 nucleotides agree with TRBD1. V lost 6 bases and J lost 3; bases outside the gene matches: 8. Germline V gives CDR1 MDHEN, CDR2 SYDVKM. This CDR3 is 15 amino acids long.

Of note for this clonotype: A read error may produce the germline difference seen at one junction end. CDR3: CASREDSYNEQFF. The CDR3, as DNA: TGTGCCAGCAGAGAAGACTCCTACAATGAGCAGTTCTTC. The genes are TRBV2 and TRBJ2-1; D not resolved. CDR3 length equals 13 residues. Germline V lookup: CDR1 SNHLY, CDR2 FYNNEI.

This clonotype occurred many times. The chain joins TRBV2 to TRBJ2-7; D is undetermined. There are 9 residues in the CDR3. Trimming cost V 3 bases and J 6 bases, with 0 bases left between them. The V gene's germline CDR1 is SNHLY and CDR2 FYNNEI. CDR3 nucleotide sequence: TGTGCCAGCAGTGACGAGCAGTACGTC. It specifies CASSDEQYV.

The chain combines TRBV15 with TRBJ2-3; the match to TRBD1 covers 10 bases. CDR1 is LNHNV and CDR2 is YYDKDF in the germline V gene (reference sequence). Losses at the gene ends were 5 bases for V and 0 bases for J; bases not matched to a gene: 2. This CDR3 comprises 15 residues. CDR3 bases: TGTGCCACCAGCCCGGACAGGGGGAGCACAGATACGCAGTATTTT. Protein: CATSPDRGSTDTQYF.